A single T cell receptor (beta chain) is shown here with its context. These data belong to a study of blood T cell repertoires in COVID-19. Profiled with immunoSEQ multiplex PCR; TCRdb holds only in-frame clones, not every one. The sample has 100,000 to 150,000 clones, about 81% seen once. The CDR3 length is 14 residues. V lost 6 bases and J lost 9; bases outside the gene matches: 6. Germline V gives CDR1 KGHSH, CDR2 LQKENI. The source is a woman aged 45-59 years with acute or convalescent COVID-19. Input material: peripheral blood. The rearrangement links TRBV18 to TRBJ1-6; 9 bases are shared with TRBD1. The chain's CDR3 is CASSLQGAASPLHF. The CDR3 DNA sequence: TGTGCCAGCTCCTTACAGGGGGCGGCTTCACCCCTCCACTTT.